This record looks at one T cell receptor beta chain sequence and its context. Antigen: not known. With 6 bases removed from V and 3 bases from J, the gap between germline ends came to 11 bases. This CDR3 has 12 amino acids. CDR1 is DFQATT, CDR2 SNEGSKA, per germline (reference sequence). The data were taken from a study of T cell repertoires in cytomegalovirus infection. Study summary: CMV infection plus the matching HLA type was flagged by public TCR beta signatures. Study-level results: CMV-specific TCR beta clonotypes restricted by HLA-C were the ones dominating the ex vivo response. Accumulated public TCR beta family frequency recognized individuals carrying CMV together with the relevant HLA.

TCRdb independently ran MiXCR on the reads; one entry per CDR3 protein. The profile shows approximately 910,000 distinct CDR3 sequences, less than 35% of them singletons. Sequencing was performed on cultured CD8+ T cells from PBMCs, taken from culture after CMV antigen stimulation. This sequence originates from a human donor in good health (CMV status not recorded). Some clones in this sample may be carry-over from other donors' samples. V and J are TRBV20-1 and TRBJ1-1, with a possible D match to TRBD1 (6 bases). As DNA, the CDR3 is TGCAGTGCCCCGGACAGCTACACTGAAGCTTTCTTT. Protein sequence: CSAPDSYTEAFF.